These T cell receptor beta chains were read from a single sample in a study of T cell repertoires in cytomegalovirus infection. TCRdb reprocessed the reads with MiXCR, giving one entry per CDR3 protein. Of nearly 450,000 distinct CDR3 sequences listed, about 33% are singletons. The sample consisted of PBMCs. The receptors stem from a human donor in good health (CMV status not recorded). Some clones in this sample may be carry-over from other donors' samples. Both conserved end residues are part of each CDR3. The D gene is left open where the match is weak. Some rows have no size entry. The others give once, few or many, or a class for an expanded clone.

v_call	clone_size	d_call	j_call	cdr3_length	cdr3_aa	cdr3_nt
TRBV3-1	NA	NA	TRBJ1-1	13	CASRAGVRTEAFF	TGTGCCAGCAGGGCAGGAGTGCGTACTGAAGCTTTCTTT
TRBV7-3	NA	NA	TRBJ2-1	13	CASSRGTTNEQFF	TGTGCCAGCAGCCGCGGGACGACGAATGAGCAGTTCTTC
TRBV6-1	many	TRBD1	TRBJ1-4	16	CASSNRGRSAGEKLFF	TGTGCCAGCAGTAACAGGGGACGGAGCGCGGGTGAAAAACTGTTTTTT
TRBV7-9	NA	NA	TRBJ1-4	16	CASSLAITGTNEKLFF	TGTGCCAGCAGCTTAGCCATAACAGGGACTAATGAAAAACTGTTTTTT
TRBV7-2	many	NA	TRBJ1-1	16	CASSLQHGGVNTEAFF	TGTGCCAGCAGCTTACAACATGGAGGCGTGAACACTGAAGCTTTCTTT
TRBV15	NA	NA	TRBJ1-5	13	CATSSRGNQPQHF	TGTGCCACCAGCAGCCGGGGCAATCAGCCCCAGCATTTT
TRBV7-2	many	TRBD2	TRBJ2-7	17	CASSLGASGGPLGEQYF	TGTGCCAGCAGCTTAGGGGCTAGCGGGGGGCCCCTGGGCGAGCAGTACTTC
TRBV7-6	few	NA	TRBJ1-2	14	CASSLDGGHYGYTF	TGTGCCAGCAGCTTAGATGGGGGCCACTATGGCTACACCTTC
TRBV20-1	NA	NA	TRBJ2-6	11	CSAKNGPVLTF	TGCAGTGCCAAAAACGGGCCAGTCCTGACTTTC
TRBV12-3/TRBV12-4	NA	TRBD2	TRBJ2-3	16	CASSSVGGGSTDTQYF	TGTGCCAGCAGTTCAGTGGGCGGGGGAAGCACAGATACGCAGTATTTT
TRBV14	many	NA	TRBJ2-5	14	CASSHANREETQYF	TGTGCCAGCAGCCACGCTAATCGAGAAGAGACCCAGTACTTC
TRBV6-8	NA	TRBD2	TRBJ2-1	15	CASSLSGTSGQKKFF	TGTGCCAGCAGTTTATCCGGGACTAGCGGGCAAAAAAAGTTCTTC
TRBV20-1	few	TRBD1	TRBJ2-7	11	CSATQGNEQYF	TGCAGTGCTACACAGGGGAACGAGCAGTACTTC
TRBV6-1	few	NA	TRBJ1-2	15	CASRQTAVSNYGYTF	TGTGCCAGCAGGCAAACAGCGGTCTCAAACTATGGCTACACCTTC
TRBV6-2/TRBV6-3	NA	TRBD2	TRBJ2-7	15	CASSFAGGTPYEQYF	TGTGCCAGCAGTTTCGCGGGGGGTACCCCCTACGAGCAGTACTTC
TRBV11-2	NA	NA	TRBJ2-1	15	CASSLAGGLGYEQFF	TGTGCCAGCAGCTTAGCCGGGGGGCTAGGCTATGAGCAGTTCTTC
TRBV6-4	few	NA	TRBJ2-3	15	CASSDSGSSADTQYF	TGTGCCAGCAGTGACTCTGGCAGTTCTGCAGATACGCAGTATTTT
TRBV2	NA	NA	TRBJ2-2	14	CASSDFPNTGELFF	TGTGCCAGCAGTGATTTTCCGAACACCGGGGAGCTGTTTTTT
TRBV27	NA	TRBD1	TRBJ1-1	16	CASRPQGLGVNTEAFF	TGTGCCAGCAGACCACAGGGGCTGGGGGTGAACACTGAAGCTTTCTTT
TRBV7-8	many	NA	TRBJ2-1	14	CASRSWGADNEQFF	TGTGCCAGCAGGTCGTGGGGGGCTGATAATGAGCAGTTCTTC
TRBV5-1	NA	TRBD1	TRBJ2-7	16	CASSLRSDRASYEQYF	TGCGCCAGCAGCTTGAGATCGGACAGGGCGTCCTACGAGCAGTACTTC
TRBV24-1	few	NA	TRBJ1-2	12	CATSDRIYGYTF	TGTGCCACCAGTGATCGGATTTATGGCTACACCTTC
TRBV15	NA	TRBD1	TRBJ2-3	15	CATSSGRGSTDTQYF	TGTGCCACCAGCAGTGGCAGGGGGAGCACAGATACGCAGTATTTT
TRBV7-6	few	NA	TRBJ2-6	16	CASSSPSGAGANVLTF	TGTGCCAGCAGCTCGCCCTCAGGGGCTGGGGCCAACGTCCTGACTTTC
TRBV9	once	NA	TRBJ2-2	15	CASSLEGGGTGELFF	TGTGCCAGCAGCCTAGAAGGGGGTGGCACCGGGGAGCTGTTTTTT
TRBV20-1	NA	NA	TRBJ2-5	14	CSARVWGTQETQYF	TGCAGTGCTAGAGTTTGGGGTACTCAAGAGACCCAGTACTTC
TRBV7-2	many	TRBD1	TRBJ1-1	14	CASSFRGVNTEAFF	TGTGCCAGCAGCTTCAGGGGGGTGAACACTGAAGCTTTCTTT
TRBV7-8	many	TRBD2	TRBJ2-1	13	CASSPGGVNEQFF	TGTGCCAGCAGCCCGGGGGGAGTGAATGAGCAGTTCTTC
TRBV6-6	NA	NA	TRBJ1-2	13	CATKDTAGTGYTF	TGTGCCACCAAGGACACGGCGGGAACTGGCTACACCTTC
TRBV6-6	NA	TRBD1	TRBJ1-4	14	CASSVYRGDEKLFF	TGTGCCAGCAGCGTATACAGGGGCGATGAAAAACTGTTTTTT
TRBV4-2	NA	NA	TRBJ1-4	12	CASSHRGNGLFF	TGTGCCAGCAGCCACCGGGGAAACGGACTGTTTTTT
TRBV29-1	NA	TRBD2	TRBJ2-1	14	CSGSSGGLYNEQFF	TGCAGCGGATCTTCGGGGGGACTATACAATGAGCAGTTCTTC